The source of this T cell receptor beta chain is a study of T cells after yellow fever vaccination (dated by TCRdb to the late 2010s). In the study overall: Libraries from fractions with low cell numbers were prepared with the SMART-Seq v4 Ultra Low Input RNA kit. To track T-cell clones before and after primary and booster YFV17D yellow fever vaccination, bulk TCR alpha and beta repertoires were sequenced longitudinally. Two healthy male donors, one aged 18 to 29 and one aged 30 to 40 years, made up the cohort. Blood was drawn at multiple timepoints before and after primary and secondary immunization, with bulk PBMC replicates and cell subsets isolated. Overall study results and their limits: A small fraction of clonotypes appeared in both the CD4 and CD8 compartments, likely as a result of convergent recombination. Compared with the primary T-cell response, the secondary T-cell response was faster but weaker, reaching its peak on day 5 rather than on day 15. Because only a couple of donors were included in the study, the extent to which the findings can be generalized is limited. FACS-sorted repertoires could contain abundant contaminating clonotypes from the bulk population, so computational filtering was required. After the booster, most clones that had expanded after primary vaccination were detected again (over 95% of CD4 and about 88% of CD8), suggesting broad maintenance of memory.

TCR cDNA was made using 5'RACE template switching, a step that added a universal primer site and unique molecular identifiers. Priming of cDNA synthesis was performed from both the TCR alpha and TCR beta constant segments. Library amplification involved two PCR steps, and the second step added sample barcodes and sequencing adapters. Libraries were sequenced on Illumina HiSeq 2500 (2x100 bp) or NovaSeq (2x150 bp). Processing in the source paper ran as follows. Reads were demultiplexed and collapsed into UMI consensus sequences with MIGEC, and V(D)J alignment was performed with MiXCR. Vaccine-responding clonotypes were defined with edgeR using replicate PBMC samples, requiring FDR below 0.01 and a log2 fold change above 5 up to day 15. Each bulk clonotype was labeled CD4 or CD8 based on which sequenced repertoire, CD4 or CD8, contained the clonotype at higher abundance. The public reads were reprocessed in TCRdb via fastp at Q25 and MiXCR, keeping in-frame beta chains. Entries are consolidated by CDR3 protein sequence, retaining the most common genes and DNA. It is TCRdb's table, rather than the study itself, that gives the V and J calls and clone size. For this sample there are 600,000 to 750,000 distinct CDR3 sequences; approximately 13% appear just once. The ten largest clones capture under 15% of the sample.

This clonotype was recorded a few times. There is no known antigen for this receptor. The sample holds no much larger clone one base away, and base qualities are not on file. This specimen's treatment or condition label, per the study, means: live attenuated yellow fever vaccine strain. At each blood-draw timepoint, two biological replicates of bulk PBMCs were collected. PBMCs were isolated from peripheral blood using a standard Ficoll-Paque protocol. TriZol was used to extract RNA from bulk PBMCs, CD4 and CD8 fractions, and dextramer-positive and dextramer-negative fractions. In the germline V gene, CDR1 corresponds to KGHSH and CDR2 to LQKENI. The V and J ends are trimmed by 2 bases and 0 bases, leaving 7 bases between them. Its CDR3 holds 15 amino acids, cysteine through phenylalanine. CDR3 DNA is the only sequence kept; it has 45 bases, read in frame from the first base.

The origin of this receptor is a man younger than 40 who received the YFV17D yellow fever vaccine. Sequencing was performed on PBMCs, taken on the day of the yellow fever booster vaccination. This chain joins TRBV18 to TRBJ2-2; no confident D gene assignment can be made. The DNA sequence is given as TGTGCCAGCTCACCAGGCCCCGCGAACACCGGGGAGCTGTTTTTT. Translated, this is CASSPGPANTGELFF.